The entry below describes one T cell receptor beta chain. Its antigen remains unidentified. The germline CDR1 and CDR2 sequences are SQVTM and ANQGSEA. This CDR3 is built from 14 residues. Trimming cost V 6 bases and J 1 base, with 15 bases left between them. This table comes from immunoSEQ multiplex PCR, and its TCRdb copy is limited to in-frame clones, with some not included. The sample has about 53,000 clones; roughly four fifths are singletons. This record belongs to a study of identifying expanded T cells in peripheral blood. Notes on the study in general: Variance in clone template counts between approximately two-week samples significantly increased with total template count across all healthy donors.

Collection occurred without any documented infections or immune events in donors. Sequences were obtained from blood. The chain has TRBV29-1 and TRBJ2-5; D uncertain. The sequence derives from a person between 18 and 70 years old in good health. CDR3 DNA sequence: TGCAGCGTCACCTCAACGGGTACCCAAGAGACCCAGTACTTC. Protein product: CSVTSTGTQETQYF.